Following are 9 T cell receptor beta chains from one sample sequenced in a study of blood T cell repertoires in COVID-19. TCRdb's copy holds only in-frame clones and misses some; the assay was immunoSEQ multiplex PCR. This table holds roughly 97,000 clones, 91% found once. Sequences were obtained from peripheral blood. These receptors were obtained from a human donor in a cohort sampled during active COVID-19.

V and J are TRBV7-9 and TRBJ2-1; 7 nucleotides match TRBD1. The CDR3 contains 13 residues. V lost 1 base, J lost 12 bases, and 6 bases stayed unmatched. Germline V gene data show CDR1 as SEHNR and CDR2 as FQNEAQ (reference sequence). CDR3 sequence (DNA): TGTGCCAGCAGCTTAGGGGACAGAACACCGCAGTTCTTC. Protein product: CASSLGDRTPQFF.

The chain links TRBV7-8 to TRBJ1-2, with a weak D call TRBD1 (5 bases). CDR1 and CDR2 (germline): SGHVS, FQNEAQ. The CDR3 spans 15 residues. V lost 5 bases and J lost 4, with 17 bases in between. CDR3 protein: CASSTRQSPTYGYTF. The CDR3 DNA reads as TGTGCCAGCAGCACCCGACAGTCTCCTACCTATGGCTACACCTTC.

The chain uses TRBV7-6 and TRBJ2-1, with 12 bases aligning to TRBD2. The germline V gene encodes CDR1 SGHVS and CDR2 FNYEAQ. After removal of 4 bases from V and 10 bases from J, the junction contained 11 bases not matched to a gene. This CDR3 comprises 16 residues. The CDR3, as DNA: TGTGCCAGCAGCTCCAATCTAGCGGGAGGGCCGGCCGAGCAGTTCTTC. Translating gives CASSSNLAGGPAEQFF.

The chain has TRBV7-7 and TRBJ2-1; TRBD2 agrees at 12 bases. J was trimmed by 4 bases and V by 5 bases; bases with no gene match: 3. The CDR3 is 15 residues long. Germline V lookup: CDR1 SSHAT, CDR2 FNYEAQ (reference sequence). The CDR3 DNA sequence: TGTGCCAGCAGCAAACTAGCGGGAGGATACAATGAGCAGTTCTTC. Protein sequence: CASSKLAGGYNEQFF.

This clone showed up many times. CDR3 in DNA: TGCAGCGTTGAAAATCCGCGCGCCGGGGGAGGGAATGAGCAGTTCTTC. It codes for CSVENPRAGGGNEQFF. This chain uses TRBV29-1 with TRBJ2-1; 7 bases match TRBD2. From germline, CDR1 is SQVTM and CDR2 ANQGSEA. Unmatched junction bases numbered 14, after V lost 2 bases and J lost 7 bases. CDR3 length: 16 amino acids.

This clone has just one count. The gene calls are TRBV3-1 (or the pseudogene TRBV3-2) and TRBJ2-1, with unresolved D. This CDR3 contains 21 residues. Germline assignment: CDR1 LGHDT and CDR2 YNNKEL (reference sequence). V lost 0 bases and J 8 bases, leaving 32 bases between the germline ends. As DNA, the CDR3 is TGTGCCAGCAGCCAAGATAAGGCAGACTTATTTTCCTATTACCTTTGCGATGAGCAGTTCTTC. Translating it yields CASSQDKADLFSYYLCDEQFF.

V and J are TRBV27 and TRBJ2-3, with 10 bases identical to TRBD2. Germline trimming cut 2 bases from V and 3 bases from J; bases unmatched to any gene: 5. The CDR3 runs to 16 residues. The germline V gene has CDR1 MNHEY and CDR2 SMNVEV (reference sequence). The CDR3 loop is CASSLGMGLATDTQYF. CDR3 nucleotide sequence: TGTGCCAGCAGTTTAGGAATGGGACTAGCGACAGATACGCAGTATTTT.

The genes are TRBV2 and TRBJ2-7; 8 bases fit TRBD1. Germline V CDR1 and CDR2: SNHLY, FYNNEI. This CDR3 spans 12 amino acids. Unmatched junction bases numbered 6, after V lost 7 bases and J lost 7 bases. The CDR3 DNA reads TGTGCCAGCATTTGGACAGGGAGGGAGCAGTACTTC. Encoded protein: CASIWTGREQYF.

The chain employs TRBV9 and TRBJ2-5; D not resolved. CDR3 size: 15 residues. V gave up 0 bases and J gave up 5 bases, with 14 bases separating them. Germline V lookup: CDR1 SGDLS, CDR2 YYNGEE. This CDR3 reads CASSVEFSARETQYF. The DNA of the CDR3 is TGTGCCAGCAGCGTAGAATTTAGTGCCAGGGAGACCCAGTACTTC.